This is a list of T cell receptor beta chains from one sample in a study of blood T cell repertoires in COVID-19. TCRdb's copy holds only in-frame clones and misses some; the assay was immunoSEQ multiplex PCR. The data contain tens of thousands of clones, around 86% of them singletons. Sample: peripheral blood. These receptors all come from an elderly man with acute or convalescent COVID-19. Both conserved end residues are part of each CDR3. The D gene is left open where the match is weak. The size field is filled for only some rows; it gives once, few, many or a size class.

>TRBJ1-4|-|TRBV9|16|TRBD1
CASSPRPTGAAEKLFF
TGTGCCAGCAGCCCTCGACCTACAGGGGCGGCGGAAAAACTGTTTTTT
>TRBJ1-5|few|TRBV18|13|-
CASSGDSNQPQHF
TGTGCCAGCTCAGGAGATAGCAATCAGCCCCAGCATTTT
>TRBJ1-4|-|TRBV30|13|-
CACIGQLNEKLFF
TGTGCCTGTATTGGACAGCTAAATGAAAAACTGTTTTTT
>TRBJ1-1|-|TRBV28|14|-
CASSLLRGRTEAFF
TGTGCCAGCAGCCTCCTACGGGGAAGAACTGAAGCTTTCTTT
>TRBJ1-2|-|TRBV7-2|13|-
CASRRTPSYGYTF
TGTGCCAGCAGGCGCACCCCTTCCTATGGCTACACCTTC
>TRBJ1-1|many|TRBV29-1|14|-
CSDSEGGARTEAFF
TGCAGCGATTCGGAGGGTGGGGCGCGAACTGAAGCTTTCTTT
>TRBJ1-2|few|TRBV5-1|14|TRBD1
CASSFTGGNYGYTF
TGCGCCAGCAGCTTTACAGGGGGAAACTATGGCTACACCTTC
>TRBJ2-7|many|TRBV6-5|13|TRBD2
CASSYLGLAEQYF
TGTGCCAGCAGTTACTTGGGACTAGCTGAGCAGTACTTC
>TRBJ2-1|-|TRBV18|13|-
CASSRGGNNEQFF
TGTGCCAGCTCAAGGGGGGGAAACAATGAGCAGTTCTTC
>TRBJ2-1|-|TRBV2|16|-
CASSEDAGNSYNEQFF
TGTGCCAGCAGTGAAGATGCGGGAAACTCCTACAATGAGCAGTTCTTC
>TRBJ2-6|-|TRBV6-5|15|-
CASSLQGQGANVLTF
TGTGCCAGCAGCTTACAGGGCCAAGGGGCCAACGTCCTGACTTTC
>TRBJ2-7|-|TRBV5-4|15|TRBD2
CASSAKLAGGGEQYF
TGTGCCAGCAGCGCGAAACTAGCGGGAGGGGGAGAGCAGTACTTC
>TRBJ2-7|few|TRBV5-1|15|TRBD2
CASSLAGREDNEQYF
TGCGCCAGCAGCTTGGCCGGGCGGGAGGACAACGAGCAGTACTTC
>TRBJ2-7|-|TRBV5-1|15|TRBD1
CASSLGTGGPYEQYF
TGCGCCAGCAGCTTGGGGACAGGGGGCCCCTACGAGCAGTACTTC
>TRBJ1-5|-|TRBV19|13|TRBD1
CASSGTGVQPQHF
TGTGCCAGTAGTGGTACAGGGGTTCAGCCCCAGCATTTT
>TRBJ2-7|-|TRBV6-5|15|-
CASSYPGTPSYEQYF
TGTGCCAGCAGTTACCCCGGGACACCATCCTACGAGCAGTACTTC
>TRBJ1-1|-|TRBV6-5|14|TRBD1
CASSYTGQGAEAFF
TGTGCCAGCAGTTACACCGGACAGGGGGCTGAAGCTTTCTTT
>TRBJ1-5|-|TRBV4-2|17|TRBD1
CASSQEGTGMYNQPQHF
TGTGCCAGCAGCCAAGAGGGGACAGGGATGTACAATCAGCCCCAGCATTTT
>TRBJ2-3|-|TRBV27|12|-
CASSSSSLAAYF
TGTGCCAGCAGTTCTAGTTCCCTCGCGGCGTATTTT
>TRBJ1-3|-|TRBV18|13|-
CASSPTGPNTIYF
TGTGCCAGCTCGCCCACAGGGCCGAACACCATATATTTT
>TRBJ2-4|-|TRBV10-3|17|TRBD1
CAIRPGQGAGAKNIQYF
TGTGCCATCAGACCGGGACAGGGGGCCGGTGCCAAAAACATTCAGTACTTC
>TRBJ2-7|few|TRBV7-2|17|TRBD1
CASSPGQGRPYTYEQYF
TGTGCCAGCAGCCCAGGACAGGGGCGTCCTTATACCTACGAGCAGTACTTC
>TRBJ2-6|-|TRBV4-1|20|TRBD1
CASSPRPLGTGETGANVLTF
TGCGCCAGCAGCCCCAGGCCGCTGGGGACAGGGGAAACTGGGGCCAACGTCCTGACTTTC
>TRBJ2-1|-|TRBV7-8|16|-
CASSFERVRLRNEQFF
TGTGCCAGCAGCTTCGAGCGGGTAAGGCTTCGGAATGAGCAGTTCTTC
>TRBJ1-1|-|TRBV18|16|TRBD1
CASSPSTGGSNTEAFF
TGTGCCAGCTCACCAAGTACAGGGGGTAGTAACACTGAAGCTTTCTTT
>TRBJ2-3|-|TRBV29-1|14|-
CSVLGSGRTDTQYF
TGCAGCGTCCTAGGGTCAGGGAGGACAGATACGCAGTATTTT
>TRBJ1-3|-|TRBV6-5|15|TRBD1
CASRQDRGSGNTIYF
TGTGCCAGCAGACAAGACAGGGGCTCTGGAAACACCATATATTTT
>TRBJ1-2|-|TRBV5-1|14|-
CASSLVVSNYGYTF
TGCGCCAGCAGCTTGGTAGTATCTAACTATGGCTACACCTTC
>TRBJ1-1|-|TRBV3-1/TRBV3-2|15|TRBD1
CASSQDTGAEREAFF
TGTGCCAGCAGCCAAGATACAGGGGCGGAGAGGGAAGCTTTCTTT
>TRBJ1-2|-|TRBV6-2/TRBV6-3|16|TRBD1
CASSYSGTEIIYGYTF
TGTGCCAGCAGTTACTCGGGGACAGAGATTATCTATGGCTACACCTTC
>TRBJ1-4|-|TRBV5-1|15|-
CASSLAGLNNEKLFF
TGCGCCAGCAGCTTGGCAGGTCTGAACAATGAAAAACTGTTTTTT
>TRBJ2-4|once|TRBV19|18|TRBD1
CASSTAGTGQLAKNIQYF
TGTGCCAGTAGTACCGCAGGGACAGGTCAACTAGCCAAAAACATTCAGTACTTC
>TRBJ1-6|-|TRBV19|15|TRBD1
CASSIGGDRGSPLHF
TGTGCCAGTAGTATAGGAGGAGACAGGGGTTCACCCCTCCACTTT
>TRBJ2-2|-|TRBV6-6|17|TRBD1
CASSHGTGGARRGELFF
TGTGCCAGCAGTCACGGGACAGGGGGCGCGAGACGGGGGGAGCTGTTTTTT
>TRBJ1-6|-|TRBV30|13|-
CASARDSFSPLHF
TGTGCCTCGGCTCGGGACTCTTTTTCACCCCTCCACTTT
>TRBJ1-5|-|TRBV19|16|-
CASSIRGGYSNQPQHF
TGTGCCAGTAGTATCCGGGGGGGTTATAGCAATCAGCCCCAGCATTTT
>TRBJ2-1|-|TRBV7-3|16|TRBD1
CASSPTGGFLSNEQFF
TGTGCCAGCAGCCCCACAGGGGGCTTCTTGAGTAATGAGCAGTTCTTC
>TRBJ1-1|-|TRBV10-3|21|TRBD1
CAINWIGTGGSWASVNTEAFF
TGTGCCATCAACTGGATCGGGACAGGGGGAAGCTGGGCTTCTGTAAACACTGAAGCTTTCTTT
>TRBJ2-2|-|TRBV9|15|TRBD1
CASSAYDRGPGELFF
TGTGCCAGCAGCGCCTACGACAGGGGCCCCGGGGAGCTGTTTTTT
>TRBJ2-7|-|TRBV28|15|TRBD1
CASSSPGTGGSEQYF
TGTGCCAGCAGTTCTCCCGGGACAGGGGGCAGCGAGCAGTACTTC
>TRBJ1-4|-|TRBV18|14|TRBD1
CASSGQGANEKLFF
TGTGCCAGCTCAGGACAGGGAGCTAATGAAAAACTGTTTTTT
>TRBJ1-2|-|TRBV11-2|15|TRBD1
CASSSGDRGRYGYTF
TGTGCCAGCAGCTCAGGGGACAGGGGAAGATATGGCTACACCTTC
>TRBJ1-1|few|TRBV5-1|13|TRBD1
CASSLDRGSEAFF
TGCGCCAGCAGCTTGGACAGGGGGTCTGAAGCTTTCTTT
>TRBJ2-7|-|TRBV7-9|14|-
CASSLGGTVNEQYF
TGTGCCAGCAGCTTAGGCGGGACAGTAAACGAGCAGTACTTC
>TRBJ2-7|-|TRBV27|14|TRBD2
CASSIGLAGGEQYF
TGTGCCAGCAGTATAGGACTAGCGGGAGGGGAGCAGTACTTC
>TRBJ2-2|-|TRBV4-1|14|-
CASSRGHYTGELFF
TGCGCCAGCAGCCGTGGACACTACACCGGGGAGCTGTTTTTT
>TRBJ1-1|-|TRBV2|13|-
CASLQIGSGEAFF
TGTGCCAGTTTGCAGATTGGGTCAGGGGAAGCTTTCTTT
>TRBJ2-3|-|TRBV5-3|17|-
CARSRPGTTPSTDTQYF
TGTGCCAGAAGCCGACCCGGGACAACCCCTAGCACAGATACGCAGTATTTT